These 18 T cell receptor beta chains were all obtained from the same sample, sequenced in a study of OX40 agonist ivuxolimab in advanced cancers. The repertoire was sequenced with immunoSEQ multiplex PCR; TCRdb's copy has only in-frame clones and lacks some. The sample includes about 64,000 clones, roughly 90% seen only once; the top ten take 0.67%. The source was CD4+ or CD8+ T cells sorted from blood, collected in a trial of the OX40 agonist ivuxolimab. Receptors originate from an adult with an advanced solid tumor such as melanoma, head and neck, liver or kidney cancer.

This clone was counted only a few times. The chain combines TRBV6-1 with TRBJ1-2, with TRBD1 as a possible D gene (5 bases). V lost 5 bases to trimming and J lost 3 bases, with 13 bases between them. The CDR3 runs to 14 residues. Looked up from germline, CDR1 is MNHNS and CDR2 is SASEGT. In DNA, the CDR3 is TGTGCCAGCAGTTATGCAGGGAGGGACTATGGCTACACCTTC. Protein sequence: CASSYAGRDYGYTF.

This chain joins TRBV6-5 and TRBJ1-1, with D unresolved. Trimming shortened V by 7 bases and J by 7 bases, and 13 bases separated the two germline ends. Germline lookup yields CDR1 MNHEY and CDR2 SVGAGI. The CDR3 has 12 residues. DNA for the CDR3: TGTGCCAGCAAACGATCTATGGGTGAAGCTTTCTTT. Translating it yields CASKRSMGEAFF.

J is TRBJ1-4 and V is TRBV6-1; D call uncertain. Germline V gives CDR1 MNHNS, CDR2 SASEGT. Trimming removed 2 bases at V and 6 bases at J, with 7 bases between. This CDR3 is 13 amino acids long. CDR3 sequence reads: CASSEQVDEKLFF. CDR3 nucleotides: TGTGCCAGCAGTGAACAGGTGGATGAAAAACTGTTTTTT.

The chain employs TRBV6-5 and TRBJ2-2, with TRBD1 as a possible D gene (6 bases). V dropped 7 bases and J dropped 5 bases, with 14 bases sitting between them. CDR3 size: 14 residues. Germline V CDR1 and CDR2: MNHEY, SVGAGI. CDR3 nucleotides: TGTGCCAGCACTAAGGGGGTGGAGACCGGGGAGCTGTTTTTT. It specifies CASTKGVETGELFF.

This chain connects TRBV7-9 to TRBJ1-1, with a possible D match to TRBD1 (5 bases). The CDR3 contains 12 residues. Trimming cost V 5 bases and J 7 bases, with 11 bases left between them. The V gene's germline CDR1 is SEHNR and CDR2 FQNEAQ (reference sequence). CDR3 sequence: CASSRIGVEAFF. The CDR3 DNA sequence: TGTGCCAGCAGCCGAATAGGGGTTGAAGCTTTCTTT.

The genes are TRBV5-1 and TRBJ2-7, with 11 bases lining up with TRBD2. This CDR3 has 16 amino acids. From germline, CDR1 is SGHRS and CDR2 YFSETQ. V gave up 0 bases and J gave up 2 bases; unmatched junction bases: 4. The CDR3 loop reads CASSLGLAGTAYEQYF. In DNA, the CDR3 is TGCGCCAGCAGCTTGGGACTAGCGGGAACAGCCTACGAGCAGTACTTC.

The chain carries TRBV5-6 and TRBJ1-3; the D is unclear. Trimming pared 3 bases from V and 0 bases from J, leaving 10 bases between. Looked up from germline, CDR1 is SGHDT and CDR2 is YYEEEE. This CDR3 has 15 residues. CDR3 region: CASSSKASSGNTIYF. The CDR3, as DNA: TGTGCCAGCAGCTCTAAGGCATCCTCTGGAAACACCATATATTTT.

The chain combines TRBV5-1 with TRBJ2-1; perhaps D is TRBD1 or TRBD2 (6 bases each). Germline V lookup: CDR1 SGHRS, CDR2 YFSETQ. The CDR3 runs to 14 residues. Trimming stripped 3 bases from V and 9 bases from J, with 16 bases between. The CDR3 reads CASSSNGGRSEQFF. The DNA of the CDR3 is TGCGCCAGCAGCTCGAACGGGGGCCGAAGTGAGCAGTTCTTC.

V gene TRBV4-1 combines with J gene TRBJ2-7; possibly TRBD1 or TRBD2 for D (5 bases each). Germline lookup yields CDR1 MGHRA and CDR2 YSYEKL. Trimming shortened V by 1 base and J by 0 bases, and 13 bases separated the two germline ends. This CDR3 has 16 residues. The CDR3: CASSQVRSGSSYEQYF. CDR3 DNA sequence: TGCGCCAGCAGCCAAGTGAGGTCAGGGAGCTCCTACGAGCAGTACTTC.

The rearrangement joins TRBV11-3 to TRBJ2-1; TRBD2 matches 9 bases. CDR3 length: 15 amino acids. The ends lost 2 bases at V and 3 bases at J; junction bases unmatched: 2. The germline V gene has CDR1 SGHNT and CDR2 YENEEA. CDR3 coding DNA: TGTGCCAGCAGCTTATCTAGCGGGAACTACAATGAGCAGTTCTTC. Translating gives CASSLSSGNYNEQFF.

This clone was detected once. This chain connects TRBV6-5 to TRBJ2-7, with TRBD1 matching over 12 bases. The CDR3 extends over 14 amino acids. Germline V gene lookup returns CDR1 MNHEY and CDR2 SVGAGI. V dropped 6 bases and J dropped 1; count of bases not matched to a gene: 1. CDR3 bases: TGTGCCAGCAGGGGACAGGGGGCATCCTACGAGCAGTACTTC. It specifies CASRGQGASYEQYF.

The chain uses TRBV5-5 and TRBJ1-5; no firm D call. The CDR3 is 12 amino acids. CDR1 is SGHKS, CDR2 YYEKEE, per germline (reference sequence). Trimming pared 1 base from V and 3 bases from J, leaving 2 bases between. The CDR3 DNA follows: TGTGCCAGCAGCTTGCCCAATCAGCCCCAGCATTTT. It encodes CASSLPNQPQHF.

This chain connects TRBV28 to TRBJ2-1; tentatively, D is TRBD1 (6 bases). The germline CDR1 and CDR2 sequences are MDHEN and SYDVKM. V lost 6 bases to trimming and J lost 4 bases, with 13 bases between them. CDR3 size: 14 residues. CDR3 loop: CASRNRAVYNEQFF. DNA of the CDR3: TGTGCCAGCAGAAACAGGGCGGTGTACAATGAGCAGTTCTTC. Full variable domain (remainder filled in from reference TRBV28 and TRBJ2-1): DVKVTQSSRYLVKRTGEKVFLECVQDMDHENMFWYRQDPGLGLRLIYFSYDVKMKEKGDIPEGYSVSREKKERFSLILESASTNQTSMYLCASRNRAVYNEQFFGPGTRLTVL.

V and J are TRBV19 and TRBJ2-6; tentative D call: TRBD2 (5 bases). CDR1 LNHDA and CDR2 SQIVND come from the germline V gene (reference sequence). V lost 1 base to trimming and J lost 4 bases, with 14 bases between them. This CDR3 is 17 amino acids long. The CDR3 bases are TGTGCCAGTAGTATAGGCCTTGGGGAGTCCGGGGCCAACGTCCTGACTTTC. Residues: CASSIGLGESGANVLTF.

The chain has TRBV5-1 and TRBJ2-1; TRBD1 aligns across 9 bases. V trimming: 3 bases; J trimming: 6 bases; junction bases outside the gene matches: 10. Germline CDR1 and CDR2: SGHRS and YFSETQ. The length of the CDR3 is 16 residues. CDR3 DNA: TGCGCCAGCAGCTGGGCACCGGGACAGGGTACCAATGAGCAGTTCTTC. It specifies CASSWAPGQGTNEQFF.

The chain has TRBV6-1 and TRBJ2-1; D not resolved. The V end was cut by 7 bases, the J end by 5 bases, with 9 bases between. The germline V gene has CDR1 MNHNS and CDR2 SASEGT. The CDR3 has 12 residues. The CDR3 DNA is TGTGCCAGCACGGCAGATAACAATGAGCAGTTCTTC. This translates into CASTADNNEQFF.

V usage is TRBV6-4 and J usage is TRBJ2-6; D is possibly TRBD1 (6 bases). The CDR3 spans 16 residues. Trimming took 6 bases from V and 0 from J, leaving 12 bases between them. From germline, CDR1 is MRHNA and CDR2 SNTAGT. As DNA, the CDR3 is TGTGCCAGCAGAAAGGACAGCTCCTCTGGGGCCAACGTCCTGACTTTC. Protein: CASRKDSSSGANVLTF.

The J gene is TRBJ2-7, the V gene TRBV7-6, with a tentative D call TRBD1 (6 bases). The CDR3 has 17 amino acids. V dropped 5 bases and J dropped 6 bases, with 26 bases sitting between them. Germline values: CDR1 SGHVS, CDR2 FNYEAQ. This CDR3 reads CASSPATGPGHLREQYF. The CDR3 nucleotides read TGTGCCAGCAGCCCCGCGACAGGCCCAGGACATCTACGCGAGCAGTACTTC.